Below, 16 T cell receptor beta chains from the same sample are listed, as sequenced in a study of human T cells and chemical hapten exposure. Using its own MiXCR run on the RACE reads, TCRdb lists one record per CDR3 protein. The sample has 300,000 to 450,000 distinct CDR3 sequences; about 5% are singletons. Documented time point: pre-sensitization, week 0. Indicated treatment: therapeutic diphenylcyclopropenone sensitization with weekly scalp DPC. The starting material was whole blood, obtained in connection with sensitization to the hapten diphenylcyclopropenone (DPC). These receptors were taken from a woman younger than 35 with alopecia areata. Some clones in this sample may be carry-over from other donors' samples.

In this sample, this clonotype turned up many times. This rearrangement joins TRBV21-1 to TRBJ2-5. TRBV21-1 is marked as a pseudogene. This CDR3 is 15 amino acids long. This chain's CDR3 is CASSQVDWHLETQYF. The CDR3 bases are TGTGCCAGCAGCCAAGTCGACTGGCACCTAGAGACCCAGTACTTC.

This clonotype was seen ten or more times. In nucleotides, the CDR3 is TGTGCCAGCAGCTACACAGGGGCCAGGAGCTCCTACGAGCAGTACTTC. Protein sequence: CASSYTGARSSYEQYF. The gene calls are TRBV6-5 and TRBJ2-7, with 7 positions matching TRBD1. The CDR3 totals 16 residues. With 6 bases clipped from V and 0 bases from J, the junction kept 11 bases outside the gene matches. Germline CDR1 is MNHEY and CDR2 is SVGAGI.

V is TRBV5-1 and J is TRBJ2-7; 8 bases match TRBD1. With V trimmed by 0 bases and J by 5 bases, 7 bases remained unmatched. The CDR3 has 15 residues. CDR1 is SGHRS, CDR2 YFSETQ, per germline. CDR3: CASSLDGQGPDEQYF. In DNA form, the CDR3 reads TGCGCCAGCAGCTTGGACGGACAGGGTCCCGACGAGCAGTACTTC.

This clonotype was counted only a few times. The genes are TRBV6-1 and TRBJ2-5; 8 nucleotides agree with TRBD2. Germline loops: CDR1 MNHNS, CDR2 SASEGT. This CDR3 region has 16 residues. J gave up 3 bases and V 5 bases, and 11 bases lay outside the gene matches. The CDR3 bases are TGTGCCAGCAGTCAGCCCGGGCCAGCGGGGGAAGAGACCCAGTACTTC. It translates to CASSQPGPAGEETQYF.

Many counts were recorded for this clonotype. The V gene is TRBV29-1, the J gene TRBJ2-3; unclear D gene. The CDR3 spans 13 residues. V lost 4 bases, J lost 3 bases, and 11 bases lay in between. Germline V gives CDR1 SQVTM, CDR2 ANQGSEA. The CDR3 spells CSVGGARTDTQYF. Here the CDR3 DNA reads TGCAGCGTTGGAGGCGCCCGGACAGATACGCAGTATTTT.

CDR3: CAISEKDWGTEAFF. CDR3 sequence (DNA): TGTGCCATCAGTGAGAAGGACTGGGGGACTGAAGCTTTCTTT. The chain has TRBV10-3 and TRBJ1-1, with a possible D match to TRBD1 (5 bases). Trimming removed 2 bases from V and 5 bases from J, with 12 bases in between. This CDR3 contains 14 residues. Germline assignment: CDR1 ENHRY and CDR2 SYGVKD.

This chain links TRBV20-1 with TRBJ2-2; 14 bases are shared with TRBD2. Germline V gene lookup returns CDR1 DFQATT and CDR2 SNEGSKA (reference sequence). The V and J ends lost 3 bases and 6 bases, in that order; junction bases with no gene match: 0. The CDR3 length is 14 residues. CDR3 sequence: CSARTSGGAGELFF. As DNA, the CDR3 is TGCAGTGCTAGGACTAGCGGGGGGGCCGGGGAGCTGTTTTTT.

This clonotype has ten or more counts. The rearrangement uses TRBV29-1 and TRBJ1-5; D unclear. Deletions cut 3 bases from V and 6 bases from J, with 9 bases between. Germline CDR1 and CDR2: SQVTM and ANQGSEA. CDR3 length equals 12 residues. The CDR3: CSVDSRGQPQHF. The CDR3 DNA sequence: TGCAGCGTTGACAGCCGGGGTCAGCCCCAGCATTTT.

This clonotype was counted between two and nine times. The chain recombines TRBV6-2 or TRBV6-3 with TRBJ1-5; D unclear. The CDR3 has 14 residues. V lost 2 bases and J 7 bases, leaving 12 bases between the germline ends. Germline V gene lookup returns CDR1 MNHEY and CDR2 SVGEGT. The CDR3 coding sequence is TGTGCCAGCAGTTACATGGATACGGGGCAGCCCCAGCATTTT. Its protein is CASSYMDTGQPQHF.

The chain couples TRBV20-1 to TRBJ2-3, with D unclear. The germline gives CDR1 DFQATT, CDR2 SNEGSKA (reference sequence). The CDR3 spans 11 residues. Trimming stripped 5 bases from V and 4 bases from J, with 7 bases between. The CDR3 sequence: CSAPNSDTQYF. The CDR3 region has the DNA TGCAGTGCTCCCAACTCAGATACGCAGTATTTT.

The V call is TRBV29-1, the J call TRBJ2-2; D possibly uses TRBD1 or TRBD2 (7 bases each). V shed 1 base and J shed 5 bases, with 11 bases lying between them. The germline V gene encodes CDR1 SQVTM and CDR2 ANQGSEA. This CDR3 has 14 amino acids. CDR3: CSVEVQGGTGELFF. CDR3 DNA sequence: TGCAGCGTTGAAGTGCAGGGGGGGACCGGGGAGCTGTTTTTT.

This clonotype was seen many times. The chain couples TRBV2 to TRBJ1-1; TRBD1 matches 8 bases. The ends lost 8 bases at V and 3 bases at J; junction bases unmatched: 8. Germline values: CDR1 SNHLY, CDR2 FYNNEI. The CDR3 sequence is 14 residues long. CDR3 region: CASAGTQGDTEAFF. DNA of the CDR3: TGTGCCAGCGCCGGGACACAGGGGGACACTGAAGCTTTCTTT.

CDR3 region: CSAPRPGRGIGEQYF. CDR3 DNA sequence: TGCAGTGCTCCCCGACCCGGGAGAGGGATTGGCGAGCAGTACTTC. The chain employs TRBV20-1 and TRBJ2-7; D is possibly TRBD2 (6 bases). The V end was cut by 5 bases, the J end by 6 bases, with 23 bases between. This CDR3 contains 15 residues. Per the germline V gene, CDR1 is DFQATT and CDR2 is SNEGSKA (reference sequence).

This clonotype has at least ten counts. The chain recombines TRBV4-2 with TRBJ2-3; 12 bases map to TRBD2. Losses at the gene ends were 4 bases for V and 0 bases for J; bases not matched to a gene: 11. Germline V CDR1 and CDR2: LGHNA, YNFKEQ. There are 19 residues in the CDR3. In DNA form, the CDR3 reads TGTGCCAGCAGCCTTACCAGGACTAGCGGGGTCGCTAGCACAGATACGCAGTATTTT. It encodes CASSLTRTSGVASTDTQYF.

This clonotype was seen many times. The chain recombines TRBV7-3 with TRBJ2-3; tentatively, D is TRBD1 or TRBD2 (5 bases each). Germline V CDR1 and CDR2: SGHTA, FQGTGA. This CDR3 has 15 residues. The ends were cut back, 5 bases at V and 0 bases at J, with 12 bases in the middle. The CDR3: CASSPARGSTDTQYF. Here the CDR3 DNA reads TGTGCCAGCAGCCCAGCGAGGGGAAGCACAGATACGCAGTATTTT.

This clonotype has just a few counts. CDR3 amino acids: CASSQIGEEGNEQYF. In nucleotides, the CDR3 is TGTGCCAGCAGCCAGATAGGAGAGGAAGGTAACGAGCAGTACTTC. The rearrangement uses TRBV6-2 or TRBV6-3 and TRBJ2-7, with no clear D. Germline V gene data show CDR1 as MNHEY and CDR2 as SVGEGT. The CDR3 consists of 15 residues. The V end lost 6 bases, the J end lost 5 bases, and 20 bases lay between the germline ends.